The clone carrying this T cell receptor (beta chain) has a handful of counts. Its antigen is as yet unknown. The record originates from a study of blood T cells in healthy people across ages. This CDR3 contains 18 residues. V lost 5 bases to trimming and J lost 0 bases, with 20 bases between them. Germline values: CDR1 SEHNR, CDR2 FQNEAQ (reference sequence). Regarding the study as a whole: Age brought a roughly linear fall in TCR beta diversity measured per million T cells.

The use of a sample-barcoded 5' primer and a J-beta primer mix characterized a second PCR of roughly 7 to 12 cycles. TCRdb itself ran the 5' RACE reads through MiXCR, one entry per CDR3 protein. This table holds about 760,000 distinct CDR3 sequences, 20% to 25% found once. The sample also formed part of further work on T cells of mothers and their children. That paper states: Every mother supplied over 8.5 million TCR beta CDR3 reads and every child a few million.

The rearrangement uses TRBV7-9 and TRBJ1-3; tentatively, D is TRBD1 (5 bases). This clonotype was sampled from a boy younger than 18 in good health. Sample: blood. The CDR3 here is CASSQGTDLIFSGNTIYF. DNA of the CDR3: TGTGCCAGCAGCCAAGGGACGGATTTAATTTTCTCTGGAAACACCATATATTTT.